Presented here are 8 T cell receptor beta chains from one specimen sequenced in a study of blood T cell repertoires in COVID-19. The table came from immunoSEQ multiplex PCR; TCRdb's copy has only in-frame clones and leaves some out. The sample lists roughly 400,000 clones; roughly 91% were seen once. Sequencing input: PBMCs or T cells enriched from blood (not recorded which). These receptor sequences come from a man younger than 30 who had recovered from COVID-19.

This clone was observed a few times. The CDR3 protein is CASRTAGDASTEAFF. Written as DNA, the CDR3 is TGTGCCAGTAGGACTGCAGGGGATGCGAGCACTGAAGCTTTCTTT. This rearrangement joins TRBV19 to TRBJ1-1, with D tentatively TRBD1 (6 bases). The germline CDR1 and CDR2 sequences are LNHDA and SQIVND (reference sequence). The CDR3 runs 15 residues. V was trimmed by 6 bases and J by 4 bases, leaving 18 bases between them. Based on the CDR3 plus reference TRBV19 and TRBJ1-1, the full variable domain is DGGITQSPKYLFRKEGQNVTLSCEQNLNHDAMYWYRQDPGQGLRLIYYSQIVNDFQKGDIAEGYSVSREKKESFPLTVTSAQKNPTAFYLCASRTAGDASTEAFFGQGTRLTVV.

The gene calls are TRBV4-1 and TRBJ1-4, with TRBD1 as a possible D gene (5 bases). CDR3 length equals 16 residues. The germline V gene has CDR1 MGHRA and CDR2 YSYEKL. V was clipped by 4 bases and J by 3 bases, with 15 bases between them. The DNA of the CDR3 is TGCGCCAGCAGCCCCCGAGGACAAGGTTCTAATGAAAAACTGTTTTTT. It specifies CASSPRGQGSNEKLFF.

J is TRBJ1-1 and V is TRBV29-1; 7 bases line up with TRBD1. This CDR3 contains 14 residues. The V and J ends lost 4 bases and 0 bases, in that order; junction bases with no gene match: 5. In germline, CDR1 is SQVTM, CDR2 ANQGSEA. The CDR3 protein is CSVGYRGLNTEAFF. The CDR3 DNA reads TGCAGCGTTGGCTACAGGGGCCTGAACACTGAAGCTTTCTTT.

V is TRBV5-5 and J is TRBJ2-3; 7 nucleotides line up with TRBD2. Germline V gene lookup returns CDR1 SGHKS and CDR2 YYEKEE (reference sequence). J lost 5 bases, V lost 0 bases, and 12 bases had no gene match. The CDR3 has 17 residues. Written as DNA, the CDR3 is TGTGCCAGCAGCTTGGGGGCGGGAGCGGGCGCTGGAGATACGCAGTATTTT. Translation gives CASSLGAGAGAGDTQYF.

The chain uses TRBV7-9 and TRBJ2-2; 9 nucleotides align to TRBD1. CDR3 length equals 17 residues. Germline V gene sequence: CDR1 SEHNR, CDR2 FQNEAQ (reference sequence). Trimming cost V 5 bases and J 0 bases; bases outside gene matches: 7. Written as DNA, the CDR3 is TGTGCCAGCAGCCACCAGGGGACAGGGTCGAACACCGGGGAGCTGTTTTTT. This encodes CASSHQGTGSNTGELFF. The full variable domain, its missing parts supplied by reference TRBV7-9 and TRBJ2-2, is DTGVSQNPRHKITKRGQNVTFRCDPISEHNRLYWYRQTLGQGPEFLTYFQNEAQLEKSRLLSDRFSAERPKGSFSTLEIQRTEQGDSAMYLCASSHQGTGSNTGELFFGEGSRLTVL.

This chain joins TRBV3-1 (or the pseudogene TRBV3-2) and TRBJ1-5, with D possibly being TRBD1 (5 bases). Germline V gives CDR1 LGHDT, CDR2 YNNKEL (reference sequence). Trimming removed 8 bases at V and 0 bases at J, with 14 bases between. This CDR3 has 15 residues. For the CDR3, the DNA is TGTGCCAGCCAATTGGGGCGCGGTAGCAATCAGCCCCAGCATTTT. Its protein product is CASQLGRGSNQPQHF.

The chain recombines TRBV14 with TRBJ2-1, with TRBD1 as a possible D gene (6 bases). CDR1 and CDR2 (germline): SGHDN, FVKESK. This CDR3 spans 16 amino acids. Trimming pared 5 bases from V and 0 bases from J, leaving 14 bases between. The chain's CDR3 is CASSSLGHLSYNEQFF. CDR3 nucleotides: TGTGCCAGCAGCAGCCTGGGACACCTCTCCTACAATGAGCAGTTCTTC. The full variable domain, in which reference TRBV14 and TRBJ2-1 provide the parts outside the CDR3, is EAGVTQFPSHSVIEKGQTVTLRCDPISGHDNLYWYRRVMGKEIKFLLHFVKESKQDESGMPNNRFLAERTGGTYSTLKVQPAELEDSGVYFCASSSLGHLSYNEQFFGPGTRLTVL.

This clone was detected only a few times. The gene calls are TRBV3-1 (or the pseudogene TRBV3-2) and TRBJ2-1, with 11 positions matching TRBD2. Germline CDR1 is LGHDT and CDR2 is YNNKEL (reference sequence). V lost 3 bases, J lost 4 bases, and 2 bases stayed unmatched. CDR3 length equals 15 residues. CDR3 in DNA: TGTGCCAGCAGCCATAGCGGGGGGGGTTACAATGAGCAGTTCTTC. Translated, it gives CASSHSGGGYNEQFF.